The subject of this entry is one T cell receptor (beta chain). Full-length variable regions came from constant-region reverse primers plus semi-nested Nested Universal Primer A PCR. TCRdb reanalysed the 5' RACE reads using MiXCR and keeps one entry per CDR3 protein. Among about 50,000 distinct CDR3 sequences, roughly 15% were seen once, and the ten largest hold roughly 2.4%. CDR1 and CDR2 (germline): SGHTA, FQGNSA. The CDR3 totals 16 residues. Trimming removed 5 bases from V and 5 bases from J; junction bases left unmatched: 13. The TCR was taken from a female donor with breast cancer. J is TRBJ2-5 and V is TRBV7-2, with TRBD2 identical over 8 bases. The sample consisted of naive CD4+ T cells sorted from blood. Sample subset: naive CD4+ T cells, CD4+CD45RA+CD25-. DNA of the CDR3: TGTGCCAGCAGCCCCCCAGGCGGGGGGTGGGTCGAGACCCAGTACTTC. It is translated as CASSPPGGGWVETQYF.